Reported below is one TCR beta chain. Its antigen is not identified. This sample is part of a study of blood T cells in healthy people across ages. Overall study results and limits: The long-lived group displayed more naive CD4+ cells, plus higher diversity, than the aged donors did. Roughly linear age-related decline in beta diversity appeared, significant by age approximately 41.

V lost 3 bases and J 5 bases, leaving 18 bases between the germline ends. The CDR3 runs 16 residues. In germline, CDR1 is SGHTA, CDR2 FQGTGA. PCR was performed a second time for roughly 7 to 11 cycles using a sample-barcoded 5' primer and a J-beta primer mix. Every cDNA was tagged by a template-switch adaptor with 12 random nucleotides. TCRdb reprocessed the 5' RACE reads via MiXCR and lists one record per CDR3 protein. Among some 710,000 distinct CDR3 sequences listed, more than 35% were seen once. This rearrangement joins TRBV7-3 to TRBJ2-3; D might be TRBD2 (5 bases). The sequenced sample consisted of blood. This receptor was taken from a man aged 80 or over in good health. The CDR3 coding sequence is TGTGCCAGCAGCTTCCGAGGAGGAGCCCCCAGAGATACGCAGTATTTT. Translated: CASSFRGGAPRDTQYF.